This T cell receptor beta chain emerged from a study of blood T cell repertoires in COVID-19. The data were produced by immunoSEQ multiplex PCR, yet TCRdb's version contains in-frame clones alone and is incomplete. The table has approximately 93,000 clones, around 86% seen once. Germline V lookup: CDR1 ENHRY, CDR2 SYGVKD. CDR3 length: 15 residues. The trim removed 6 bases at V and 7 bases at J, leaving 9 bases unmatched. This TCR was recovered from a man in his forties or fifties with active or convalescent COVID-19. The J gene is TRBJ1-4, the V gene TRBV10-3, with TRBD1 matching 9 bases. Sequencing was performed on peripheral blood. The CDR3 DNA reads as TGTGCCATCAGGGCCGGGACAGGGATGAGTGAAAAACTGTTTTTT. Its translation: CAIRAGTGMSEKLFF.